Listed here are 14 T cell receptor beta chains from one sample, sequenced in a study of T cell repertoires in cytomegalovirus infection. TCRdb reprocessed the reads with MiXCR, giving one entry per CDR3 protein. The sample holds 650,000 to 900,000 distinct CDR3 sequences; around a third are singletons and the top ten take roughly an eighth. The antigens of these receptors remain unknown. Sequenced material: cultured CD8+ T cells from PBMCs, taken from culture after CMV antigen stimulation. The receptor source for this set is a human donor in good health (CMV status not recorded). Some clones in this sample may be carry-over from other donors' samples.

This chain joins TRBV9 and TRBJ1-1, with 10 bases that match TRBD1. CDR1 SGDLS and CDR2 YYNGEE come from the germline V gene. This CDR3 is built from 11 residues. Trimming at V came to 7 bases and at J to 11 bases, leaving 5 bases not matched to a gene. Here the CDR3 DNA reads TGTGCCAGCGGACAGGGGGGAGCGGCTTTCTTT. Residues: CASGQGGAAFF.

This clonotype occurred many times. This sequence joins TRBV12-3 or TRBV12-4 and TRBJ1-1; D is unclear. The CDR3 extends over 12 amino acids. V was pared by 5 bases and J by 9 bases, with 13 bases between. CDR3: CASSPRTGKAFF. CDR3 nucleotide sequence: TGTGCCAGCAGTCCAAGGACGGGAAAAGCTTTCTTT.

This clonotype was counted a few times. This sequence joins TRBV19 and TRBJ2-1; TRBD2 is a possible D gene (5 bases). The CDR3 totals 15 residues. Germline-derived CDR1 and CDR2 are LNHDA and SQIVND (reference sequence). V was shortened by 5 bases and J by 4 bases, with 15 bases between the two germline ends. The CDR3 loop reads CASSPWSGDYNEQFF. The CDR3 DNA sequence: TGTGCCAGTAGTCCCTGGAGCGGAGATTACAATGAGCAGTTCTTC. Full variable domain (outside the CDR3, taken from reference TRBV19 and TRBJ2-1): DGGITQSPKYLFRKEGQNVTLSCEQNLNHDAMYWYRQDPGQGLRLIYYSQIVNDFQKGDIAEGYSVSREKKESFPLTVTSAQKNPTAFYLCASSPWSGDYNEQFFGPGTRLTVL.

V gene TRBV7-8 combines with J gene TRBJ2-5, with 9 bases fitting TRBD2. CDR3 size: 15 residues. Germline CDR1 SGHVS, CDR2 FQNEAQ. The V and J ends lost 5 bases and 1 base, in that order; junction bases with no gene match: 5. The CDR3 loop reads CASSLLLAGQETQYF. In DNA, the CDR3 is TGTGCCAGCAGCCTGTTACTAGCGGGCCAAGAGACCCAGTACTTC.

The CDR3 loop reads CSARGPRDRAPYEQYF. The CDR3 DNA is TGCAGTGCTAGAGGCCCCCGGGACAGGGCACCCTACGAGCAGTACTTC. The chain recombines TRBV20-1 with TRBJ2-7; 9 nucleotides match TRBD1. The CDR3 contains 16 residues. Germline CDR1 DFQATT, CDR2 SNEGSKA (reference sequence). Trimming removed 1 base from V and 2 bases from J; junction bases left unmatched: 9.

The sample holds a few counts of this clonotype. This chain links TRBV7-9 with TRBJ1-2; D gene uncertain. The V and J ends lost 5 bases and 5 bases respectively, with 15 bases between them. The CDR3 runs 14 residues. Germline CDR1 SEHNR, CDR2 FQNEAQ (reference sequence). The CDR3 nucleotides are TGTGCCAGCAGCCTGAACACCGAATTTTATGGCTACACCTTC. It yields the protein CASSLNTEFYGYTF.

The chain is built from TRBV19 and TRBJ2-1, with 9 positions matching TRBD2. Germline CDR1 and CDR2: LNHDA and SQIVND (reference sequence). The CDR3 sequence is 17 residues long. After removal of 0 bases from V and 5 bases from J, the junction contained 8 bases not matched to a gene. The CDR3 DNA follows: TGTGCCAGTAGTATAGATCCTCCGGGACTAGCAAACAATGAGCAGTTCTTC. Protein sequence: CASSIDPPGLANNEQFF.

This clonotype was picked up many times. DNA of the CDR3: TGTGCCAGCAGCTTAGGGGCGAGGGACAGTGAAGCTTTCTTT. Translating it yields CASSLGARDSEAFF. The rearrangement uses TRBV7-6 and TRBJ1-1, with 7 nucleotides matching TRBD1. The CDR3 is made up of 14 amino acids. The V segment lost 1 base and the J segment 7 bases; nucleotides outside the gene matches: 6. Looked up from germline, CDR1 is SGHVS and CDR2 is FNYEAQ. Variable domain in full (rest from reference TRBV7-6 and TRBJ1-1): GAGVSQSPRYKVTKRGQDVALRCDPISGHVSLYWYRQALGQGPEFLTYFNYEAQQDKSGLPNDRFSAERPEGSISTLTIQRTEQRDSAMYRCASSLGARDSEAFFGQGTRLTVV.

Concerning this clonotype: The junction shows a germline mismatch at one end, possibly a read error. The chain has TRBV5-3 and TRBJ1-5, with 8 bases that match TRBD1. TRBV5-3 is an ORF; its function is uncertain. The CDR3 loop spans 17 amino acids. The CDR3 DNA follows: TGTGCCAGCAGCTTGGACAGGGACCCCTATAGCAATCAGCCCCAGCATTTT. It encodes CASSLDRDPYSNQPQHF.

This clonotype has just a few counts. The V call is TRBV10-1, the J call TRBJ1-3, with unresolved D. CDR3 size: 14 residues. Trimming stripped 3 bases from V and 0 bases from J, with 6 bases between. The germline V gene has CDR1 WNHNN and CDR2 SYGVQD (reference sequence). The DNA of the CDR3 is TGCGCCAGCAGTGATCCGACCTCTGGAAACACCATATATTTT. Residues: CASSDPTSGNTIYF.

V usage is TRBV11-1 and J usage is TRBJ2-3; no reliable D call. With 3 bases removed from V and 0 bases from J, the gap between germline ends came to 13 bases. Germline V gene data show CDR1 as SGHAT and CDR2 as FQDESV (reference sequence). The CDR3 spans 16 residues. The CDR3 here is CASSFAIYPSTDTQYF. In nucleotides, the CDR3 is TGTGCCAGCAGCTTCGCCATTTACCCTAGCACAGATACGCAGTATTTT.

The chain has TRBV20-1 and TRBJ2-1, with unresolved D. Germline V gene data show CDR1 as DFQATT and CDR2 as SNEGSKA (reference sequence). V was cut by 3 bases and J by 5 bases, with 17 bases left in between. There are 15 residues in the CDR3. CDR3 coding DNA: TGCAGTGCTAGCCCCCAACCACACCCCGACAATGAGCAGTTCTTC. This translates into CSASPQPHPDNEQFF.

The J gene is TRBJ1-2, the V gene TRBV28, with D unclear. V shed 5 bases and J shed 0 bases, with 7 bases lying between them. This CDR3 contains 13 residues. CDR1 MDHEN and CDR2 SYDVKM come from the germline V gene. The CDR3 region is CASSDGPNYGYTF. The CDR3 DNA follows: TGTGCCAGCAGTGACGGTCCTAACTATGGCTACACCTTC.

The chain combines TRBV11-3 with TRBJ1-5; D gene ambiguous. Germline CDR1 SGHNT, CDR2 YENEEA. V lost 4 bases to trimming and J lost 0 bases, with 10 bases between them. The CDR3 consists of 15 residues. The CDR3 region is CASSSYLDSNQPQHF. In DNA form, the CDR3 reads TGTGCCAGCAGCTCTTACTTGGATAGCAATCAGCCCCAGCATTTT. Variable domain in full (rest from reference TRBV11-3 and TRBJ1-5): EAGVVQSPRYKIIEKKQPVAFWCNPISGHNTLYWYLQNLGQGPELLIRYENEEAVDDSQLPKDRFSAERLKGVDSTLKIQPAELGDSAVYLCASSSYLDSNQPQHFGDGTRLSIL.